The next 9 T cell receptor beta chains were all read from a single sample in a study of technical replicates of blood from several donors. Generated by immunoSEQ multiplex PCR, the TCRdb table keeps only in-frame clones and is missing some. The table includes 95,000 to 100,000 clones, 96% detected once. Sequenced: T cells isolated from PBMCs. Source of these receptors: a human donor in good health.

The V call is TRBV21-1, the J call TRBJ2-1; TRBD2 is the table's D call, not checked against the DNA. TRBV21-1 is shown as a pseudogene. CDR3 size: 16 residues. The CDR3 here is CASSNRLAANRNEQFF. In nucleotides, the CDR3 is TGTGCCAGCAGCAATCGACTAGCGGCAAATAGAAATGAGCAGTTCTTC.

V and J are TRBV29-1 and TRBJ2-7; D unresolved. The CDR3 has 12 residues. Between the trimmed V and J ends, which lost 6 bases and 2 bases, there was a span of 11 bases. CDR1 is SQVTM and CDR2 is ANQGSEA in the germline V gene. The CDR3 coding sequence is TGCAGCGTACTGAAACCAACCTACGAGCAGTACTTC. It translates to CSVLKPTYEQYF.

V is TRBV27 and J is TRBJ2-1; D unresolved. The CDR3 is 14 residues long. The V end lost 6 bases, the J end lost 0 bases, and 9 bases lay between the germline ends. Germline assignment: CDR1 MNHEY and CDR2 SMNVEV (reference sequence). This CDR3 reads CASSPISSYNEQFF. The CDR3 nucleotides read TGTGCCAGCAGCCCTATAAGCTCCTACAATGAGCAGTTCTTC.

V is TRBV5-3 and J is TRBJ2-7; 9 bases match TRBD1. Being an ORF, TRBV5-3 has a function that is uncertain. This CDR3 contains 14 residues. J gave up 7 bases and V 3 bases, and 8 bases lay outside the gene matches. This chain's CDR3 is CARSSEQGAREQYF. CDR3 DNA sequence: TGTGCCAGAAGCTCAGAACAGGGGGCCCGTGAGCAGTACTTC.

The CDR3 DNA reads TGTGCCAGCAGCTTACCTCCGGGTACAATGAACACTGAAGCTTTCTTT. Its protein product is CASSLPPGTMNTEAFF. This chain connects TRBV7-9 to TRBJ1-1; no firm D call. The CDR3 contains 16 residues. CDR1 is SEHNR and CDR2 is FQNEAQ in the germline V gene (reference sequence). Deletions cut 2 bases from V and 0 bases from J, with 13 bases between.

V is TRBV10-2 and J is TRBJ2-1; D is possibly TRBD2 (5 bases). Trimming shortened V by 5 bases and J by 7 bases, and 6 bases separated the two germline ends. The germline CDR1 and CDR2 sequences are WSHSY and SAAADI. CDR3 size: 11 residues. CDR3 region: CASSSGNEQFF. The DNA for the CDR3 is TGCGCCAGCAGTAGCGGAAATGAGCAGTTCTTC.

V is TRBV27 and J is TRBJ2-1; 8 nucleotides align to TRBD1. The CDR3 totals 15 residues. The germline V gene has CDR1 MNHEY and CDR2 SMNVEV (reference sequence). Trimming took 3 bases from V and 4 from J; bases not matched to a gene: 5. The CDR3 sequence: CASSFAGQAYNEQFF. The CDR3 DNA sequence: TGTGCCAGCAGTTTTGCGGGACAGGCTTACAATGAGCAGTTCTTC.

V usage is TRBV5-1 and J usage is TRBJ2-1; 7 nucleotides line up with TRBD1. The CDR3 contains 15 residues. The V segment lost 0 bases and the J segment 5 bases; nucleotides outside the gene matches: 5. The V gene's germline CDR1 is SGHRS and CDR2 YFSETQ. CDR3 nucleotides: TGCGCCAGCAGCTTGGGCCCTCAGGGGGACAATGAGCAGTTCTTC. This codes for CASSLGPQGDNEQFF.

The gene calls are TRBV14 and TRBJ2-3; 9 bases are shared with TRBD2. The CDR3 consists of 20 residues. V lost 1 base to trimming and J lost 0 bases; unmatched junction nucleotides: 14. From germline, CDR1 is SGHDN and CDR2 FVKESK. The CDR3 region has the DNA TGTGCCAGCAGCCAAGGGATCTTGGCTAGCGGGGAGCTAAGCACAGATACGCAGTATTTT. Translating gives CASSQGILASGELSTDTQYF.